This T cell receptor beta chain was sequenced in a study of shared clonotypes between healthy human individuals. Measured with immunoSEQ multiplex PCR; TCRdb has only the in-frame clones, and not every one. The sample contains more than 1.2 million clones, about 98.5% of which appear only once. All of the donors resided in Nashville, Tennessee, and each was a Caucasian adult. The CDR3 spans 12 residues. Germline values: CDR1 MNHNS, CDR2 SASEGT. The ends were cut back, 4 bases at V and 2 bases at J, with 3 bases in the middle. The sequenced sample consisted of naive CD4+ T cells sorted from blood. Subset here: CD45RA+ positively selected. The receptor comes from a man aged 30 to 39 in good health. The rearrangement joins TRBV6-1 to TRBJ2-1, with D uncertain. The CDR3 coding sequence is TGTGCCAGCAGTGTAGCCTACAATGAGCAGTTCTTC. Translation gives CASSVAYNEQFF.